A selection of T cell receptor beta chains follows, all from one sample in a study of human T cells and chemical hapten exposure. A single record per CDR3 protein comes from TCRdb applying MiXCR to the RACE reads. The sample holds around 80,000 distinct CDR3 sequences, 6.5% to 8.5% seen once. The sample was whole blood, taken in connection with sensitization to the hapten diphenylcyclopropenone (DPC). The receptors here all came from a woman in her 30s with alopecia areata. Some clones in this sample may be carry-over from other donors' samples. Both conserved end residues are part of each CDR3. The order of the fields is J gene, clone size, D gene, V gene, CDR3 DNA, CDR3 protein. A D gene is named only where the DNA matches it firmly. Clone size, where shown, is once, few, many, or a class for clones that have expanded.

J: TRBJ2-5; size: many; D: .; V: TRBV11-2; DNA: TGTGCCAGCAGCTTATTCCGTGTAACTGGGGAGACCCAGTACTTC; CDR3: CASSLFRVTGETQYF
J: TRBJ1-3; size: few; D: .; V: TRBV6-6; DNA: TGTGCCAGCAGTCCCCGGGCGGGGGAAGGAAACACCATATATTTT; CDR3: CASSPRAGEGNTIYF
J: TRBJ1-1; size: many; D: .; V: TRBV6-5; DNA: TGTGCCAGCAGTTACAATGTTGTGGGGAGGACTGAAGCTTTCTTT; CDR3: CASSYNVVGRTEAFF
J: TRBJ2-3; size: many; D: .; V: TRBV5-1; DNA: TGCGCCAGCAGCTATATGGCGACAGATACGCAGTATTTT; CDR3: CASSYMATDTQYF
J: TRBJ1-6; size: many; D: .; V: TRBV7-2; DNA: TGTGCCAGCAGCTTAGTCGGTTCGGGGGTATCACCCCTCCACTTT; CDR3: CASSLVGSGVSPLHF
J: TRBJ1-5; size: few; D: .; V: TRBV18; DNA: TGTGCCAGCTCATTTTCAGAGTATAGCAATCAGCCCCAGCATTTT; CDR3: CASSFSEYSNQPQHF
J: TRBJ2-7; size: many; D: TRBD1; V: TRBV12-3/TRBV12-4; DNA: TGTGCCAGCAGTCCCCAGACAGGGGGCGCCGAGCAGTACTTC; CDR3: CASSPQTGGAEQYF
J: TRBJ1-4; size: few; D: .; V: TRBV7-6; DNA: TGTGCCAGCAGCCCCGACAGTTTTGGGAATGAAAAACTGTTTTTT; CDR3: CASSPDSFGNEKLFF
J: TRBJ2-6; size: many; D: TRBD1; V: TRBV5-1; DNA: TGCGCCAGCAGCTTGGACTGGATCCCGGACAGGAGTAACGTCCTGACTTTC; CDR3: CASSLDWIPDRSNVLTF
J: TRBJ1-2; size: many; D: .; V: TRBV20-1; DNA: TGCAGTGCTGGGAGGGAACACTATGGCTACACCTTC; CDR3: CSAGREHYGYTF
J: TRBJ2-7; size: many; D: .; V: TRBV12-3/TRBV12-4; DNA: TGTGCCAGCACCTTTTCAAGTTCTTATGAGCAGTACTTC; CDR3: CASTFSSSYEQYF
J: TRBJ2-1; size: many; D: .; V: TRBV7-3; DNA: TGTGCCAGCAGCCCCTCACAGGGTTCGGATGAGCAGTTCTTC; CDR3: CASSPSQGSDEQFF
J: TRBJ2-3; size: many; D: .; V: TRBV12-3/TRBV12-4; DNA: TGTGCCAGTTACCGGGGGGCTAGCACAGATACGCAGTATTTT; CDR3: CASYRGASTDTQYF
J: TRBJ1-3; size: many; D: .; V: TRBV20-1; DNA: TGCAGTGCTAGAGATCTCCCGAGGACAGATCACTCTGGAAACACCATATATTTT; CDR3: CSARDLPRTDHSGNTIYF
J: TRBJ2-1; size: many; D: TRBD2; V: TRBV3-1; DNA: TGTGCCAGCAGCCAAGGCCCGGGACTAGCGGGGGGGCCCCTCTACAATGAGCAGTTCTTC; CDR3: CASSQGPGLAGGPLYNEQFF
J: TRBJ2-1; size: .; D: .; V: TRBV29-1; DNA: TGCAGCGTTGAGCTGCCTGACGGGAATTACCTTAATGAGCAGTTCTTC; CDR3: CSVELPDGNYLNEQFF
J: TRBJ1-3; size: .; D: TRBD1; V: TRBV10-3; DNA: TGTGCCATCAGATCCGCGACAGGGGCAACGGGAAACACCATATATTTT; CDR3: CAIRSATGATGNTIYF
J: TRBJ2-3; size: few; D: .; V: TRBV2; DNA: TGTGCCAGCAGTGGGACAGCTACTAGCACAGATACGCAGTATTTT; CDR3: CASSGTATSTDTQYF
J: TRBJ1-2; size: many; D: TRBD1; V: TRBV28; DNA: TGTGCCAGCAGTCGCGGGACAGGGGGCCCGAGTTCGACAGATTTCTATGGCTACACCTTC; CDR3: CASSRGTGGPSSTDFYGYTF
J: TRBJ1-4; size: many; D: .; V: TRBV5-1; DNA: TGCGCCAGCAGCGTAGGAAGCCCATACGGGGGGTCTAATGAAAAACTGTTTTTT; CDR3: CASSVGSPYGGSNEKLFF
J: TRBJ1-1; size: few; D: .; V: TRBV27; DNA: TGTGCCAGCAGTTTATTGGGGAAAATGAACACTGAAGCTTTCTTT; CDR3: CASSLLGKMNTEAFF
J: TRBJ1-2; size: .; D: .; V: TRBV7-2; DNA: TGTGCCAGCAGCTTAGGTTCCAGGGCGAGGGATGGCTACACCTTC; CDR3: CASSLGSRARDGYTF
J: TRBJ1-1; size: many; D: .; V: TRBV7-2; DNA: TGTGCCAGCAGCTTAGTTCAGGGAGGCACTGAAGCTTTCTTT; CDR3: CASSLVQGGTEAFF
J: TRBJ2-3; size: many; D: TRBD2; V: TRBV6-2/TRBV6-3; DNA: TGTGCCAGTGGGGGACTAGCGGGCGGAGATACGCAGTATTTT; CDR3: CASGGLAGGDTQYF